Detailed here is one T cell receptor beta chain. This sample is drawn from a study of blood T cell repertoires in COVID-19. As originally analysed: Reference gene primer amplification yielded estimated nucleated cell counts. TCRdb's table, derived via immunoSEQ multiplex PCR, lists solely in-frame clones and lacks some. The V and J calls and clone size come from that table; D and trimming were worked out from the DNA. Here the sample spans some 300,000 clones, around 90% being singletons. The TCR sequence derives from a woman aged 45-60 years with COVID-19, enrolled during active disease. Material: peripheral blood.

The CDR3 sequence: CASSDQGDGAYEQYF. The CDR3, as DNA: TGTGCCAGTAGCGACCAGGGGGACGGCGCCTACGAGCAGTACTTC. This sequence joins TRBV19 and TRBJ2-7; 7 nucleotides match TRBD1. Germline V CDR1 and CDR2: LNHDA, SQIVND (reference sequence). Trimming removed 6 bases from V and 2 bases from J; junction bases left unmatched: 10. This CDR3 comprises 15 residues.